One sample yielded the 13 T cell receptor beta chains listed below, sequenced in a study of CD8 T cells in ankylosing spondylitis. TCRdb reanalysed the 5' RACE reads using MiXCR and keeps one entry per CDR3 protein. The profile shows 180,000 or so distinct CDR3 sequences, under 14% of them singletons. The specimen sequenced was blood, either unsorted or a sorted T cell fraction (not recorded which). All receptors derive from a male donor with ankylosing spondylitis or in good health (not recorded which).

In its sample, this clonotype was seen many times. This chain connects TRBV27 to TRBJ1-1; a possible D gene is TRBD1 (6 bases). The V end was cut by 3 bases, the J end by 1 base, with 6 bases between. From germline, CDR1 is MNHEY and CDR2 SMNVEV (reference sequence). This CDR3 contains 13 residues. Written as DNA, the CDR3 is TGTGCCAGCAGTTTGGACAGGAACACTGAAGCTTTCTTT. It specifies CASSLDRNTEAFF.

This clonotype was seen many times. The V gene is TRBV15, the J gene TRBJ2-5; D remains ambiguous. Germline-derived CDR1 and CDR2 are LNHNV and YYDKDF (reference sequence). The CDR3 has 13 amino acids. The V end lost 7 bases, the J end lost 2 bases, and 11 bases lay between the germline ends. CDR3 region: CATTHQQQETQYF. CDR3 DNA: TGTGCCACCACCCACCAACAGCAAGAGACCCAGTACTTC.

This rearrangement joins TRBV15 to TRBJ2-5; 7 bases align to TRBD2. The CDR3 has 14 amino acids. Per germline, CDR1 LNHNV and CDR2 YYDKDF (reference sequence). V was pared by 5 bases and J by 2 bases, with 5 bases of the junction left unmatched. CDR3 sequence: CATSGGGTQETQYF. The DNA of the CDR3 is TGTGCCACCAGCGGGGGGGGGACTCAAGAGACCCAGTACTTC.

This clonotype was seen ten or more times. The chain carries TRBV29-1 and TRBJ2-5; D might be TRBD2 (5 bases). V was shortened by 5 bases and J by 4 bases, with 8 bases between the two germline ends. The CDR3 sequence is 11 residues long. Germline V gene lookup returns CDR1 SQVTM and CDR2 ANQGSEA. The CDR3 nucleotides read TGCAGCGTTTTAGCGCCAGAGACCCAGTACTTC. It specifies CSVLAPETQYF.

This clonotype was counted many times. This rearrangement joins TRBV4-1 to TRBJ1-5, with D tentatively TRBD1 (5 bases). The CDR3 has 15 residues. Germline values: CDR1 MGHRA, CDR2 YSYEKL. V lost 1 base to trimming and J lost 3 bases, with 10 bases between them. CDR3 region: CASSQVAGNNQPQHF. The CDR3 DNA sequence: TGCGCCAGCAGCCAAGTAGCAGGGAACAATCAGCCCCAGCATTTT.

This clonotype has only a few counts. The CDR3 sequence is CASSLGLAGGSDTQYF. In DNA, the CDR3 is TGCGCCAGCAGCTTGGGTCTAGCGGGGGGATCAGATACGCAGTATTTT. The V and J genes are TRBV5-1 and TRBJ2-3; 11 bases align to TRBD2. The CDR3 has 16 residues. CDR1 is SGHRS and CDR2 is YFSETQ in the germline V gene. The J segment lost 4 bases and the V segment lost 0 bases, leaving 4 bases of the junction unmatched.

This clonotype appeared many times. As DNA, the CDR3 is TGTGCCAGCAGCGGTGGGACAGCTCTCACCGGGGAGCTGTTTTTT. Translated: CASSGGTALTGELFF. The chain joins TRBV9 to TRBJ2-2; TRBD1 matches at 7 bases. Per the germline V gene, CDR1 is SGDLS and CDR2 is YYNGEE. The CDR3 loop spans 15 amino acids. With 3 bases clipped from V and 4 bases from J, the junction kept 6 bases outside the gene matches.

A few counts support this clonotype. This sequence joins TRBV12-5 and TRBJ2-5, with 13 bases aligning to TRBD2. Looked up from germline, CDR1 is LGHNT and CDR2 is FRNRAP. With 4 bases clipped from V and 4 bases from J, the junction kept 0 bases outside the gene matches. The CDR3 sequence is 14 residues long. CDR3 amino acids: CASGWTSGRETQYF. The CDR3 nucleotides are TGTGCTAGTGGTTGGACTAGCGGGAGAGAGACCCAGTACTTC.

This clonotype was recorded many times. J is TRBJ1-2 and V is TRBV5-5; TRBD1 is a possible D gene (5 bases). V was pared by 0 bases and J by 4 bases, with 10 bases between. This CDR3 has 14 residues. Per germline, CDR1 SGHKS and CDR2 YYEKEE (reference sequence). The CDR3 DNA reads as TGTGCCAGCAGCTTGGGAGGACACCTCTATGGCTACACCTTC. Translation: CASSLGGHLYGYTF.

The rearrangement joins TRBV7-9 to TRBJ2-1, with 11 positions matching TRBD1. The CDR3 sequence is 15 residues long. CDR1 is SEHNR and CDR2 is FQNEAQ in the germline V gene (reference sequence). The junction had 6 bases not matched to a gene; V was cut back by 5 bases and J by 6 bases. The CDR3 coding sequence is TGTGCCAGCAGCCGGGACAGGGGGGCCCTCAATGAGCAGTTCTTC. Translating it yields CASSRDRGALNEQFF. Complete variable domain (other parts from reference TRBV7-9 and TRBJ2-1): DTGVSQNPRHKITKRGQNVTFRCDPISEHNRLYWYRQTLGQGPEFLTYFQNEAQLEKSRLLSDRFSAERPKGSFSTLEIQRTEQGDSAMYLCASSRDRGALNEQFFGPGTRLTVL.

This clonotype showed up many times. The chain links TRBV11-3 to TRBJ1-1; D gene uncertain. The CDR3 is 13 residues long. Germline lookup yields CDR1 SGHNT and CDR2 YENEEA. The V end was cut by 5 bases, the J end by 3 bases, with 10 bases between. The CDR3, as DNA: TGTGCCAGCAGCCGGGGAATCCACACTGAAGCTTTCTTT. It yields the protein CASSRGIHTEAFF.

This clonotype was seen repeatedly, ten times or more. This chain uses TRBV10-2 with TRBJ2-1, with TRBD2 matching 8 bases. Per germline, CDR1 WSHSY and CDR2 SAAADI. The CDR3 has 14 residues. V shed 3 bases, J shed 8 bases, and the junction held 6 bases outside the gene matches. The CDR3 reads CASSDGGLVHEQFF. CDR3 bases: TGCGCCAGCAGTGATGGGGGACTAGTCCATGAGCAGTTCTTC.

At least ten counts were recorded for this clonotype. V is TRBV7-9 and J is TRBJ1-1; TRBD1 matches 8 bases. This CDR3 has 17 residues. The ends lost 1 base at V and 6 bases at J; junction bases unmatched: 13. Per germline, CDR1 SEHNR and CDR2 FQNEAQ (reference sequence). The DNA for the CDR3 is TGTGCCAGCAGCTTAGAGTTTAGGACAGGGACGTCTTCTGAAGCTTTCTTT. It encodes CASSLEFRTGTSSEAFF.